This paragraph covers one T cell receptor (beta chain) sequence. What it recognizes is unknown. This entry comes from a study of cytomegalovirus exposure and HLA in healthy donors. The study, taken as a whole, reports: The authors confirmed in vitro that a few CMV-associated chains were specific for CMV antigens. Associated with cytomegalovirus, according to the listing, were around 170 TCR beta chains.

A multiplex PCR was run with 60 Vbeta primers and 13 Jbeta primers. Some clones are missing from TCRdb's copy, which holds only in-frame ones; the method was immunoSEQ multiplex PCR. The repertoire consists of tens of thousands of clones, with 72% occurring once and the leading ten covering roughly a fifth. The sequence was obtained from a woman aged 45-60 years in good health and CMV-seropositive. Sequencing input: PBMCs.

The CDR3 protein is CASTNSRGAGNTGELFF. CDR3 sequence (DNA): TGTGCCAGCACAAATTCCCGGGGGGCTGGGAACACCGGGGAGCTGTTTTTT. This rearrangement joins TRBV11-2 to TRBJ2-2, with a tentative D call TRBD2 (7 bases). The V end lost 7 bases, the J end lost 1 base, and 19 bases lay between the germline ends. This CDR3 is 17 amino acids long. In germline, CDR1 is SGHAT, CDR2 FQNNGV.